Listed below are T cell receptor beta chains from one sample, sequenced in a study of cytomegalovirus exposure and HLA in healthy donors. The data were produced by immunoSEQ multiplex PCR, yet TCRdb's version contains in-frame clones alone and is incomplete. In the table there are more than 150,000 clones, 80% to 85% of which are singletons. Sequencing was performed on PBMCs. These receptor sequences come from a boy aged 2 to 10 in good health and CMV-seronegative. Both conserved end residues are part of each CDR3.

J gene,CDR3 length,V gene,CDR3 protein
TRBJ2-7,14,TRBV13,CASSSRDSGYEQYF
TRBJ1-2,14,TRBV6-5,CASSYSLQGYGYTF
TRBJ1-5,15,TRBV9,CASSASGQPNQPQHF
TRBJ1-4,16,TRBV6-5,CASSLDPPGAGEKLFF
TRBJ1-1,11,TRBV2,CASSPDSEAFF
TRBJ2-2,16,TRBV2,CASKLALGRNTGELFF
TRBJ1-6,14,TRBV4-1,CASKGQGAQSPLHF
TRBJ2-7,16,TRBV5-1,CASSHNAPSGLDEQYF
TRBJ2-5,17,TRBV19,CASTPPSGRGDGETQYF
TRBJ1-1,13,TRBV19,CASSERRNTEAFF
TRBJ2-7,15,TRBV4-1,CASSQGPSDPYEQYF
TRBJ2-7,15,TRBV14,CASSQTGTKPWEQYF
.,13,TRBV28,CASSVTGNYEQYF
TRBJ2-7,17,TRBV21-1,CASSRGLAGDSSCEQYF
TRBJ2-4,14,TRBV14,CASSHSGNKNIQYF
TRBJ1-5,13,TRBV2,CASRTEPNQPQHF
TRBJ2-5,15,TRBV5-4,CASSLPGTGVPHQYF
TRBJ1-5,12,TRBV7-2,CASSPPGQPQHF
TRBJ2-2,14,TRBV10-1,CASSASGASGELFF
TRBJ2-1,17,TRBV6-1,CASSEAFASIPYNEQFF
TRBJ1-1,14,TRBV10-1,CASSRTGKNTEAFF
TRBJ2-5,16,TRBV28,CASSPSLAGLQETQYF